The clone carrying this TCR beta chain showed up many times. Antigen specificity is unknown. 5'RACE with constant-segment primers built TCRalpha and TCRbeta cDNA libraries with UMIs. A single record per CDR3 protein comes from TCRdb applying MiXCR to the 5' RACE reads. The sample lists roughly 310,000 distinct CDR3 sequences, roughly 15% occurring once. These data belong to a study of T-cell memory formation after mild COVID-19. Overall study results and limits: Mostly located in CM and EM were contracting CD4+ clones, with contracting CD8+ clones located in EMRA.

Sequences were obtained from PBMCs or a T cell subset sorted from them (not recorded which). This TCR was recovered from a man between 18 and 29 years old who had mild COVID-19 (a few samples of this study predate the infection). Cell type and time point are not known.

The CDR3 bases are TGTGCCAGCAGTCTACAGGGGGCGGGAACTGAAGCTTTCTTT. This sequence encodes CASSLQGAGTEAFF. This chain uses TRBV6-6 with TRBJ1-1; TRBD1 matches 9 bases. Germline CDR1 MNHNY, CDR2 SVGAGI (reference sequence). With 5 bases clipped from V and 5 bases from J, the junction kept 6 bases outside the gene matches. The CDR3 extends over 14 amino acids.